This T cell receptor (beta chain) was sequenced for a study of shared clonotypes between healthy human individuals. Authors' methods: ImmunoSEQ yielded junction-only sequences lacking quality scores, so filtering differed. The data were produced by immunoSEQ multiplex PCR, yet TCRdb's version contains in-frame clones alone and is incomplete. The DNA was the basis for D and trimming; V, J and clone size are from that table. The data show about 1 million clones, about 75% seen once. J was trimmed by 5 bases and V by 7 bases; bases with no gene match: 12. The CDR3 is 15 amino acids. CDR1 and CDR2 (germline): MGHDK, SYGVNS.

This chain links TRBV25-1 with TRBJ2-5; 8 nucleotides match TRBD2. The specimen sequenced was memory CD4+ T cells sorted from blood. Documented subset: CD45RA-negative fraction. The TCR sequence derives from a young man in good health. The CDR3 sequence is CASNYYGGGSETQYF. DNA of the CDR3: TGTGCCAGCAATTACTACGGGGGGGGATCGGAGACCCAGTACTTC. The whole variable domain, remainder taken from reference TRBV25-1 and TRBJ2-5, is EADIYQTPRYLVIGTGKKITLECSQTMGHDKMYWYQQDPGMELHLIHYSYGVNSTEKGDLSSESTVSRIRTEHFPLTLESARPSHTSQYLCASNYYGGGSETQYFGPGTRLLVL.